One and the same sample provided the 11 T cell receptor beta chains below, sequenced in a study of cytomegalovirus exposure and HLA in healthy donors. 60 Vbeta and 13 Jbeta primers were used in PCR. Sequenced by immunoSEQ multiplex PCR; TCRdb stores in-frame clones only, minus some. Altogether about 92,000 clones are present, just under 85% being singletons, with the ten largest covering 5.6%. The sequenced sample consisted of PBMCs. The receptors were sampled from a woman aged 18 to 35 in good health and CMV-seropositive.

The J gene is TRBJ2-2, the V gene TRBV28; TRBD1 agrees at 7 bases. Germline-derived CDR1 and CDR2 are MDHEN and SYDVKM. There are 16 residues in the CDR3. The ends lost 6 bases at V and 4 bases at J; junction bases unmatched: 11. CDR3 loop: CASSYLGTVGTGELFF. The DNA of the CDR3 is TGTGCCAGCAGCTACCTCGGGACAGTAGGCACCGGGGAGCTGTTTTTT.

In DNA, the CDR3 is TGTGCCAGCAGTTACGGGGAGTGGAAGGTTGAGCAGTTCTTC. This translates into CASSYGEWKVEQFF. The rearrangement links TRBV6-6 to TRBJ2-1; tentatively, D is TRBD2 (5 bases). CDR3 size: 14 residues. V lost 2 bases, J lost 9 bases, and 14 bases lay in between. The germline V gene encodes CDR1 MNHNY and CDR2 SVGAGI (reference sequence).

The genes are TRBV9 and TRBJ2-1; 12 nucleotides agree with TRBD2. V gave up 3 bases and J gave up 3 bases; unmatched junction bases: 4. The CDR3 totals 16 residues. Germline lookup yields CDR1 SGDLS and CDR2 YYNGEE. CDR3 nucleotides: TGTGCCAGCAGCGCTAGCGGGGGGGCTTACTACAATGAGCAGTTCTTC. It is translated as CASSASGGAYYNEQFF.

V gene TRBV5-8 combines with J gene TRBJ2-1, with TRBD2 matching 10 bases. Germline V gene data show CDR1 as SGHTS and CDR2 as YDEGEE. This CDR3 has 17 residues. The junction had 8 bases not matched to a gene; V was cut back by 3 bases and J by 2 bases. CDR3 protein: CASSSPSGSVTYNEQFF. Written as DNA, the CDR3 is TGTGCCAGCAGCTCCCCTAGCGGGAGTGTCACCTACAATGAGCAGTTCTTC. Looking up the rest from reference TRBV5-8 and TRBJ2-1 gives the full variable domain: EAGVTQSPTHLIKTRGQQATLRCSPISGHTSVYWYQQALGLGLQFLLWYDEGEERNRGNFPPRFSGRQFPNYSSELNVNALELEDSALYLCASSSPSGSVTYNEQFFGPGTRLTVL.

This rearrangement joins TRBV25-1 to TRBJ2-5; D is perhaps TRBD2 (6 bases). The CDR3 is 14 residues long. The germline V gene has CDR1 MGHDK and CDR2 SYGVNS. V was shortened by 3 bases and J by 5 bases, with 13 bases between the two germline ends. The CDR3 region has the DNA TGTGCCAGCAGTGAGGCCGGGACTTGGGAGACCCAGTACTTC. It is translated as CASSEAGTWETQYF. Full variable domain (rest looked up from reference TRBV25-1 and TRBJ2-5): EADIYQTPRYLVIGTGKKITLECSQTMGHDKMYWYQQDPGMELHLIHYSYGVNSTEKGDLSSESTVSRIRTEHFPLTLESARPSHTSQYLCASSEAGTWETQYFGPGTRLLVL.

This chain connects TRBV6-5 to TRBJ2-2; no firm D call. The CDR3 covers 15 residues. Germline V CDR1 and CDR2: MNHEY, SVGAGI. Trimming removed 2 bases at V and 3 bases at J, with 10 bases between. CDR3 residues: CASSYEAADTGELFF. The CDR3 nucleotides read TGTGCCAGCAGTTACGAGGCAGCAGACACCGGGGAGCTGTTTTTT.

The rearrangement joins TRBV6-1 to TRBJ1-2; 7 bases are a match to TRBD1. The CDR3 totals 15 residues. Germline V gives CDR1 MNHNS, CDR2 SASEGT. Trimming took 8 bases from V and 4 from J; bases not matched to a gene: 13. Here the CDR3 DNA reads TGTGCCAGCGCGGCCAGGGGGAAAGTTGGCTATGGCTACACCTTC. It yields the protein CASAARGKVGYGYTF.

This chain connects TRBV27 to TRBJ2-1, with TRBD2 matching 10 bases. The germline gives CDR1 MNHEY, CDR2 SMNVEV (reference sequence). V trimming: 6 bases; J trimming: 4 bases; junction bases outside the gene matches: 6. The CDR3 has 15 amino acids. The CDR3 protein is CASRPSGGAYNEQFF. CDR3 sequence (DNA): TGTGCCAGCAGACCGAGCGGGGGGGCTTACAATGAGCAGTTCTTC.

The chain joins TRBV6-1 to TRBJ1-1, with TRBD1 as a possible D gene (5 bases). Trimming cost V 1 base and J 4 bases, with 10 bases left between them. The CDR3 runs 14 residues. Germline CDR1 and CDR2: MNHNS and SASEGT. The CDR3 loop reads CASSEVGGGTEAFF. Here the CDR3 DNA reads TGTGCCAGCAGTGAAGTGGGGGGTGGCACTGAAGCTTTCTTT.

The chain joins TRBV9 to TRBJ2-1, with TRBD2 matching over 10 bases. V shed 1 base, J shed 9 bases, and the junction held 10 bases outside the gene matches. CDR3 size: 16 residues. The germline V gene has CDR1 SGDLS and CDR2 YYNGEE. CDR3 coding DNA: TGTGCCAGCAGCGTAACCCCTAGCGGGAGTGTCAGTGAGCAGTTCTTC. Its translation is CASSVTPSGSVSEQFF.

The rearrangement joins TRBV10-3 to TRBJ1-1; D is unresolved. Germline V CDR1 and CDR2: ENHRY, SYGVKD. Deletions cut 8 bases from V and 1 base from J, with 8 bases between. CDR3 length: 12 amino acids. CDR3: CAIGTANTEAFF. CDR3 in DNA: TGTGCCATCGGAACAGCGAACACTGAAGCTTTCTTT.